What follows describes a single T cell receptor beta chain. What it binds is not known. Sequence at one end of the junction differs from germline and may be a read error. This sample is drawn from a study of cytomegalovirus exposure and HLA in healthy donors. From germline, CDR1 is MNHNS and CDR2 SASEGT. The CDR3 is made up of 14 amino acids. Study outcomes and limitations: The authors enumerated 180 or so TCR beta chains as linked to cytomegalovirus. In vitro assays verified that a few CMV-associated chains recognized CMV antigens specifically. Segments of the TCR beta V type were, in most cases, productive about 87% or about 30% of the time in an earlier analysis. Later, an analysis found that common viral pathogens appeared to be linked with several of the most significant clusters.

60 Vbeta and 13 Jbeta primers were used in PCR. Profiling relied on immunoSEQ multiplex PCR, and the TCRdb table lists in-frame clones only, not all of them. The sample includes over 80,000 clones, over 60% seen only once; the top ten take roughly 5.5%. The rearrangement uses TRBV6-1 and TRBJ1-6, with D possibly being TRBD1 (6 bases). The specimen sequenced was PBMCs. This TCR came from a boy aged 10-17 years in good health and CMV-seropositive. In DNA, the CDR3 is TGTGCCACCACGGACAGCTCCTATAATTCACCCCTCAACTTT. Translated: CATTDSSYNSPLNF.